This T cell receptor (beta chain) is from a study of OX40 agonist ivuxolimab in advanced cancers. Trimming cost V 5 bases and J 2 bases, with 16 bases left between them. The CDR3 has 15 amino acids. Germline-derived CDR1 and CDR2 are SEHNR and FQNEAQ (reference sequence). Comment on this clone: What it binds is unknown.

Assay used: immunoSEQ multiplex PCR; TCRdb lists only in-frame clones, some missing. The sample lists about 27,000 clones, 88% occurring once. Study outcomes and limitations: The mean number of expanded clones was higher in CD8+ T cells than in CD4+. Antigen specificity of clonally expanded peripheral T cells was not established.

The chain employs TRBV7-9 and TRBJ2-7, with D possibly being TRBD2 (6 bases). This material consisted of CD4+ or CD8+ T cells sorted from blood, taken in a trial of the OX40 agonist ivuxolimab. The sequence derives from an adult with an advanced solid tumor such as melanoma, head and neck, liver or kidney cancer. This chain's CDR3 is CASSLMEGWPYEQYF. Written as DNA, the CDR3 is TGTGCCAGCAGCCTGATGGAGGGGTGGCCCTACGAGCAGTACTTC.